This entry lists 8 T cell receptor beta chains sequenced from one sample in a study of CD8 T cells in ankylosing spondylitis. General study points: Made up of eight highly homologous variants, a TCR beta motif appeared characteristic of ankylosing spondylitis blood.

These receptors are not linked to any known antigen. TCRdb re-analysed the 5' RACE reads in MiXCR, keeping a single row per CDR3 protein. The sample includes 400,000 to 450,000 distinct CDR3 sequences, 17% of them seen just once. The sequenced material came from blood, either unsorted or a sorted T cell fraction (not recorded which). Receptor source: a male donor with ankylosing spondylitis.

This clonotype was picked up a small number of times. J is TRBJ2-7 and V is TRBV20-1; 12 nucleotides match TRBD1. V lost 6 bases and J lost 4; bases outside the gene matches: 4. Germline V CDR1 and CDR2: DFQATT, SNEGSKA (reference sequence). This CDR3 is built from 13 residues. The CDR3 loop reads CSAPGQGAYEQYF. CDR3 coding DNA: TGCAGTGCACCGGGACAGGGGGCGTACGAGCAGTACTTC.

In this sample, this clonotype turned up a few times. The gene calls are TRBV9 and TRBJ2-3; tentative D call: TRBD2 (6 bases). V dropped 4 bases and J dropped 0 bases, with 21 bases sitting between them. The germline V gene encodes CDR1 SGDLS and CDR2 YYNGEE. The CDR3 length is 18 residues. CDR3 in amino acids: CASSPRIRSGGSTDTQYF. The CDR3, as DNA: TGTGCCAGCAGCCCAAGGATTCGATCCGGGGGAAGCACAGATACGCAGTATTTT.

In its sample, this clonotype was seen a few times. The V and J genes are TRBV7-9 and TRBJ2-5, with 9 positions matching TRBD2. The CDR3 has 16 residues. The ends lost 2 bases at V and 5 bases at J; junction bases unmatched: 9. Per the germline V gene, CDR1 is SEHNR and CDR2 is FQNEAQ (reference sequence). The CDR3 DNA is TGTGCCAGCAGCTTATGGCGGGAGGGCCCTCTGGAGACCCAGTACTTC. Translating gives CASSLWREGPLETQYF.

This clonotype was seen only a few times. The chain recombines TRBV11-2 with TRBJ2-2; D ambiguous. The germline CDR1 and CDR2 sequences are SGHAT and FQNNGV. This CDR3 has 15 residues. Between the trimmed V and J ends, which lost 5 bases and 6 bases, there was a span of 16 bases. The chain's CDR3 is CASSRSSKAAGELFF. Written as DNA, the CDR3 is TGTGCCAGCAGCCGCTCTTCTAAGGCCGCCGGGGAGCTGTTTTTT.

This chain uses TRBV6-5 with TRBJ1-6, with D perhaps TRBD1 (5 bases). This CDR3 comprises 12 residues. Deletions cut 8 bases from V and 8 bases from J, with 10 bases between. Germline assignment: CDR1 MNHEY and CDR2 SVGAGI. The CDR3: CASGQGYSPLHF. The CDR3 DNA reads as TGTGCCAGCGGCCAGGGTTATTCACCCCTCCACTTT.

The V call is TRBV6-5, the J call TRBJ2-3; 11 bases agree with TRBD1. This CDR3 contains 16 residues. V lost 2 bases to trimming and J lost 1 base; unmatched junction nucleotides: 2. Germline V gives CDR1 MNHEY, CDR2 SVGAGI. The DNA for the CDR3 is TGTGCCAGCAGTTACAGGGGACAGGGGGGCACAGATACGCAGTATTTT. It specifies CASSYRGQGGTDTQYF.

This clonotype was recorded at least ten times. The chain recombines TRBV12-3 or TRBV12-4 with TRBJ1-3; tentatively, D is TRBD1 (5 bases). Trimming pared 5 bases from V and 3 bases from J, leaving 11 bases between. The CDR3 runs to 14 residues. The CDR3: CASSHGAHGNTIYF. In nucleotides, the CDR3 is TGTGCCAGCAGTCACGGGGCTCATGGAAACACCATATATTTT.

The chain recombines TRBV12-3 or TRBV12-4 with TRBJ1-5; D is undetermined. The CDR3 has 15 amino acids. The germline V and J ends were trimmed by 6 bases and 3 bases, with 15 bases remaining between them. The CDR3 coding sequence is TGTGCCAGCAGCTCTCGACGGAGAGCCAATCAGCCCCAGCATTTT. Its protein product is CASSSRRRANQPQHF.